The 26 T cell receptor beta chains listed next were all sequenced from one sample in a study of blood T cell repertoires in COVID-19. Generated by immunoSEQ multiplex PCR, the TCRdb table keeps only in-frame clones and is missing some. The sample has a few hundred thousand clones, around 89% seen once. Sequenced: peripheral blood. The receptor source for this set is a woman aged 25-40 years who had recovered from COVID-19.

The chain has TRBV2 and TRBJ1-5; D unresolved. Germline CDR1 SNHLY, CDR2 FYNNEI. Trimming cost V 3 bases and J 5 bases, with 8 bases left between them. The CDR3 is 13 residues long. CDR3 region: CASSESGDQPQHF. In DNA form, the CDR3 reads TGTGCCAGCAGTGAGTCGGGAGATCAGCCCCAGCATTTT.

The genes are TRBV5-4 and TRBJ1-1; weak D call: TRBD1 (6 bases). Trimming pared 4 bases from V and 7 bases from J, leaving 11 bases between. The CDR3 is 12 residues long. CDR1 and CDR2 (germline): SGHNT, YYREEE (reference sequence). The CDR3 bases are TGTGCCAGCAGCCCCGGACAGCGTGAAGCTTTCTTT. Translation: CASSPGQREAFF. The variable domain in full, with the rest retrieved from reference TRBV5-4 and TRBJ1-1, is ETGVTQSPTHLIKTRGQQVTLRCSSQSGHNTVSWYQQALGQGPQFIFQYYREEENGRGNFPPRFSGLQFPNYSSELNVNALELDDSALYLCASSPGQREAFFGQGTRLTVV.

V is TRBV24-1 and J is TRBJ2-5; 7 bases are shared with TRBD1. Trimming at V came to 0 bases and at J to 5 bases, leaving 5 bases not matched to a gene. The CDR3 sequence is 15 residues long. Germline V gene lookup returns CDR1 KGHDR and CDR2 SFDVKD. CDR3: CATSDLQGGRETQYF. As DNA, the CDR3 is TGTGCCACCAGTGATTTGCAAGGGGGCAGGGAGACCCAGTACTTC.

The chain joins TRBV5-1 to TRBJ1-5, with 8 bases that match TRBD1. The CDR3 has 14 residues. Germline lookup yields CDR1 SGHRS and CDR2 YFSETQ. Trimming removed 4 bases from V and 2 bases from J; junction bases left unmatched: 2. The CDR3 bases are TGCGCCAGCAGCGTGACAGGGGGCAATCAGCCCCAGCATTTT. Its protein is CASSVTGGNQPQHF.

The chain links TRBV29-1 to TRBJ2-1; tentative D call: TRBD2 (5 bases). Per germline, CDR1 SQVTM and CDR2 ANQGSEA. V shed 0 bases and J shed 15 bases, with 21 bases lying between them. The CDR3 contains 14 residues. The CDR3 loop reads CSVEDTAGGYGPFF. In nucleotides, the CDR3 is TGCAGCGTTGAAGACACTGCAGGAGGTTACGGGCCGTTCTTC.

The chain has TRBV5-6 and TRBJ1-6, with D maybe TRBD1 (6 bases). V lost 2 bases and J lost 7, with 10 bases in between. The germline V gene has CDR1 SGHDT and CDR2 YYEEEE. This CDR3 region has 14 residues. For the CDR3, the DNA is TGTGCCAGCAGCTTACAGGGAAGGAATTCACCCCTCCACTTT. It yields the protein CASSLQGRNSPLHF.

The chain links TRBV7-2 to TRBJ1-1; D is unresolved. V shed 2 bases and J shed 1 base, with 8 bases lying between them. This CDR3 has 14 residues. In germline, CDR1 is SGHTA, CDR2 FQGNSA. The CDR3 DNA reads TGTGCCAGCAGCTTATCGTCCGGGAACACTGAAGCTTTCTTT. It yields the protein CASSLSSGNTEAFF.

This sequence joins TRBV7-2 and TRBJ2-5; D might be TRBD1 (5 bases). This CDR3 has 13 amino acids. CDR1 SGHTA and CDR2 FQGNSA come from the germline V gene. V dropped 2 bases and J dropped 4 bases, with 8 bases sitting between them. CDR3 nucleotides: TGTGCCAGCAGCTTAACTCAGGGAGAGACCCAGTACTTC. Amino acid sequence: CASSLTQGETQYF.

The chain recombines TRBV11-2 with TRBJ2-5; TRBD1 matches 8 bases. The CDR3 is 14 residues long. CDR1 and CDR2 from the germline V gene are SGHAT and FQNNGV. V gave up 5 bases and J gave up 4 bases; unmatched junction bases: 6. The CDR3 here is CASSITTGVETQYF. CDR3 DNA: TGTGCCAGCAGCATAACGACAGGGGTAGAGACCCAGTACTTC.

The chain is built from TRBV7-8 and TRBJ2-7, with 10 bases lining up with TRBD1. The CDR3 sequence is 16 residues long. Germline assignment: CDR1 SGHVS and CDR2 FQNEAQ. V was clipped by 3 bases and J by 3 bases; unmatched bases: 8. The CDR3 nucleotides are TGTGCCAGCAGCTTTAGGACAGGGGGAATATTCTACGAGCAGTACTTC. Amino acid sequence: CASSFRTGGIFYEQYF.

The genes are TRBV4-1 and TRBJ1-4; D gene ambiguous. CDR1 MGHRA and CDR2 YSYEKL come from the germline V gene. Trimming took 0 bases from V and 8 from J, leaving 16 bases between them. The CDR3 length is 16 residues. The CDR3 DNA is TGCGCCAGCAGCCAAGACCAGGACTCCCGAAAGGAAAAACTGTTTTTT. It encodes CASSQDQDSRKEKLFF.

The chain is built from TRBV5-6 and TRBJ2-1; 7 positions agree with TRBD2. CDR3 size: 14 residues. The germline V gene encodes CDR1 SGHDT and CDR2 YYEEEE. Trimming removed 2 bases from V and 10 bases from J; junction bases left unmatched: 9. For the CDR3, the DNA is TGTGCCAGCAGCTTAAGCGGGACTGGGTTCGAGCAGTTCTTC. It translates to CASSLSGTGFEQFF. The whole variable domain, filled in from reference TRBV5-6 and TRBJ2-1, reads DAGVTQSPTHLIKTRGQQVTLRCSPKSGHDTVSWYQQALGQGPQFIFQYYEEEERQRGNFPDRFSGHQFPNYSSELNVNALLLGDSALYLCASSLSGTGFEQFFGPGTRLTVL.

CDR3 nucleotides: TGTGCCAGCAGTGCGGGGACTAGCGGGGGCAATGAGCAGTTCTTC. Residues: CASSAGTSGGNEQFF. V gene TRBV27 combines with J gene TRBJ2-1, with 14 bases matching TRBD2. Trimming removed 5 bases from V and 6 bases from J; junction bases left unmatched: 3. The germline gives CDR1 MNHEY, CDR2 SMNVEV (reference sequence). The CDR3 runs to 15 residues.

The chain combines TRBV9 with TRBJ2-5, with TRBD2 matching 10 bases. CDR1 is SGDLS and CDR2 is YYNGEE in the germline V gene. The CDR3 has 15 residues. Trimming removed 4 bases from V and 0 bases from J; junction bases left unmatched: 3. For the CDR3, the DNA is TGTGCCAGCAGCTCAGGACTAGCGGACCAAGAGACCCAGTACTTC. Translation gives CASSSGLADQETQYF. Combining the CDR3 with reference TRBV9 and TRBJ2-5 gives the whole variable domain DSGVTQTPKHLITATGQRVTLRCSPRSGDLSVYWYQQSLDQGLQFLIQYYNGEERAKGNILERFSAQQFPDLHSELNLSSLELGDSALYFCASSSGLADQETQYFGPGTRLLVL.

The rearrangement joins TRBV5-1 to TRBJ1-6, with TRBD1 matching 9 bases. CDR1 SGHRS and CDR2 YFSETQ come from the germline V gene. Unmatched junction bases numbered 13, after V lost 3 bases and J lost 9 bases. This CDR3 spans 17 amino acids. The DNA for the CDR3 is TGCGCCAGCAGCTCACGCCCCGGACAGGGGAGTAGTTCACCCCTCCACTTT. This translates into CASSSRPGQGSSSPLHF.

This chain joins TRBV18 and TRBJ1-5; the D is unclear. The CDR3 length is 16 residues. V was shortened by 2 bases and J by 0 bases, with 11 bases between the two germline ends. Germline V CDR1 and CDR2: KGHSH, LQKENI. The DNA of the CDR3 is TGTGCCAGCTCACCAGGCATTGCATATAGCAATCAGCCCCAGCATTTT. Amino acids: CASSPGIAYSNQPQHF.

V is TRBV28 and J is TRBJ1-1, with 10 bases matching TRBD1. The CDR3 covers 16 residues. Germline trimming cut 2 bases from V and 1 base from J; bases unmatched to any gene: 4. Per the germline V gene, CDR1 is MDHEN and CDR2 is SYDVKM. CDR3 bases: TGTGCCAGCAGTTTAGGACAGGGGGGATCGAACACTGAAGCTTTCTTT. Encoded protein: CASSLGQGGSNTEAFF.

V usage is TRBV7-8 and J usage is TRBJ1-2; 7 bases line up with TRBD1. Unmatched junction bases numbered 11, after V lost 4 bases and J lost 6 bases. CDR1 is SGHVS, CDR2 FQNEAQ, per germline. The CDR3 is 15 amino acids. Here the CDR3 reads CASSSHYRGVDGYTF. The CDR3 coding sequence is TGTGCCAGCAGCTCTCATTACAGGGGTGTCGATGGCTACACCTTC.

The chain is built from TRBV4-1 and TRBJ2-2; possible D gene TRBD1, 7 bases. Trimming took 10 bases from V and 5 from J, leaving 11 bases between them. The CDR3 is 12 residues long. Germline-derived CDR1 and CDR2 are MGHRA and YSYEKL. As DNA, the CDR3 is TGCGCCACCGCAGGGGGGACCGGGGAGCTGTTTTTT. It encodes CATAGGTGELFF.

CDR3 residues: CASSFTENSNQPQHF. The CDR3 bases are TGTGCCAGCAGCTTCACTGAGAATAGCAATCAGCCCCAGCATTTT. The chain employs TRBV5-8 and TRBJ1-5; D is unresolved. Germline V lookup: CDR1 SGHTS, CDR2 YDEGEE. The CDR3 contains 15 residues. Trimming stripped 2 bases from V and 0 bases from J, with 9 bases between.

This rearrangement joins TRBV20-1 to TRBJ2-7; no clear D gene. V was trimmed by 1 base and J by 2 bases, leaving 3 bases between them. Germline CDR1 reads DFQATT; CDR2 reads SNEGSKA (reference sequence). The CDR3 covers 11 residues. The chain's CDR3 is CSARAPYEQYF. The DNA of the CDR3 is TGCAGTGCTAGAGCTCCCTACGAGCAGTACTTC.

This sequence joins TRBV4-2 and TRBJ2-7; D gene uncertain. CDR1 and CDR2 from the germline V gene are LGHNA and YNFKEQ. CDR3 size: 14 residues. V was shortened by 0 bases and J by 2 bases, with 8 bases between the two germline ends. CDR3 amino acids: CASSQEGQAYEQYF. CDR3 DNA sequence: TGTGCCAGCAGCCAAGAGGGCCAGGCCTACGAGCAGTACTTC.

The rearrangement joins TRBV18 to TRBJ1-2, with D perhaps TRBD1 (6 bases). The V end was cut by 6 bases, the J end by 4 bases, with 15 bases between. CDR1 is KGHSH, CDR2 LQKENI, per germline. CDR3 length equals 14 residues. The CDR3 is CASSTGGASYGYTF. The DNA of the CDR3 is TGTGCCAGCTCCACGGGGGGGGCGAGCTATGGCTACACCTTC.

This chain links TRBV27 with TRBJ2-1; D is undetermined. Trimming shortened V by 6 bases and J by 6 bases, and 9 bases separated the two germline ends. This CDR3 is built from 12 residues. Germline CDR1 and CDR2: MNHEY and SMNVEV (reference sequence). CDR3 sequence (DNA): TGTGCCAGCAGCCGCGATCTCAATGAGCAGTTCTTC. Its translation: CASSRDLNEQFF.

The V gene is TRBV7-3, the J gene TRBJ2-5, with D perhaps matching TRBD1 (6 bases). From germline, CDR1 is SGHTA and CDR2 FQGTGA. With 5 bases removed from V and 5 bases from J, the gap between germline ends came to 12 bases. The CDR3 spans 13 residues. Here the CDR3 reads CASSPQGHETQYF. DNA of the CDR3: TGTGCCAGCAGCCCGCAGGGGCATGAGACCCAGTACTTC.

V gene TRBV6-6 combines with J gene TRBJ1-2; 7 bases map to TRBD1. The CDR3 loop spans 14 amino acids. V lost 2 bases and J lost 5; bases outside the gene matches: 5. CDR1 and CDR2 (germline): MNHNY, SVGAGI (reference sequence). The CDR3 DNA is TGTGCCAGCAGTTACGCGCAGGGGGTTTATGGCTACACCTTC. It is translated as CASSYAQGVYGYTF.